This T cell receptor beta chain was obtained from a study of regulatory T cells in long-lasting Graves disease. Documented time point: newly diagnosed GD, antithyroid drugs for less than 3 months. Preparation of the TCR library used RNA extracted from PBMCs. It was an endocrinology department in Xi'an, China, that provided the patients. The V and J ends lost 3 bases and 4 bases respectively, with 3 bases between them. The CDR3 totals 12 residues. CDR1 is ENHRY and CDR2 is SYGVKD in the germline V gene. Library construction for TCR beta used iRepertoire HTBI primers and Arm-PCR of CDR3 regions. TCRdb recomputed calls from the multiplex PCR reads with MiXCR, one row per CDR3 protein. The sample lists some 220,000 distinct CDR3 sequences, roughly 19% seen once, with approximately 12% in the top ten. This clonotype was seen repeatedly, ten times or more. These data also formed part of another study, on T cells in Graves' hyperthyroidism and ophthalmopathy. That paper adds: During a first-round RT-PCR of the TCR CDR3, the HTBI primer set was used.

The sequencing used peripheral blood mononuclear cells (PBMCs), collected at new diagnosis, from a patient treated with antithyroid drugs. The chain joins TRBV10-3 to TRBJ2-2; D is unclear. The receptor was isolated from a woman in her thirties with Graves disease. CDR3 loop: CAISDITGELFF. The CDR3 DNA follows: TGTGCCATCAGTGATATCACCGGGGAGCTGTTTTTT.